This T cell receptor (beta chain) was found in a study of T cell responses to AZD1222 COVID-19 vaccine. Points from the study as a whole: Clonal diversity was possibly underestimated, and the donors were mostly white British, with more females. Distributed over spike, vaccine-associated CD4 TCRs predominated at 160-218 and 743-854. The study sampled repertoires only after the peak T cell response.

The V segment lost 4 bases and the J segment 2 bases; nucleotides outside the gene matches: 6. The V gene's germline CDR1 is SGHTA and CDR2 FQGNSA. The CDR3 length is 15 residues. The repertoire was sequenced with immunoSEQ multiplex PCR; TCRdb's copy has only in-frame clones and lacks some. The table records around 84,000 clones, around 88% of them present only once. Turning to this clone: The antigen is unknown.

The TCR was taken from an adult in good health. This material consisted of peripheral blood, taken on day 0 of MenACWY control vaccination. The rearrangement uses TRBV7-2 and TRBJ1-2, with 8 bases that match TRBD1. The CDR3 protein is CASSSWTGSNYGYTF. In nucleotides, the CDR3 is TGTGCCAGCAGCTCCTGGACAGGGTCGAACTATGGCTACACCTTC.